These 23 T cell receptor beta chains were all obtained from the same sample, sequenced in a study of shared clonotypes between healthy human individuals. Profiled with immunoSEQ multiplex PCR; TCRdb holds only in-frame clones, not every one. This table holds some 1.1 million clones, 77% found once. The sequencing sample was made of memory CD4+ T cells from PBMCs. The subset is: CD45RA-negative fraction. The receptors stem from a man younger than 35 in good health. Some clones in this sample may be carry-over from other donors' samples.

The chain uses TRBV6-4 and TRBJ2-1; 11 nucleotides agree with TRBD2. Losses at the gene ends were 6 bases for V and 9 bases for J; bases not matched to a gene: 10. CDR1 MRHNA and CDR2 SNTAGT come from the germline V gene. The CDR3 is 15 amino acids. Here the CDR3 reads CASSPLLAGAGEQFF. The CDR3 nucleotides are TGTGCCAGCAGCCCTTTACTAGCGGGAGCGGGTGAGCAGTTCTTC.

V usage is TRBV28 and J usage is TRBJ2-7; D not resolved. Germline V CDR1 and CDR2: MDHEN, SYDVKM. V lost 5 bases and J 5 bases, leaving 10 bases between the germline ends. The CDR3 covers 12 residues. This chain's CDR3 is CASSLGNHEQYF. CDR3 coding DNA: TGTGCCAGCAGTCTAGGAAACCACGAGCAGTACTTC.

The chain carries TRBV27 and TRBJ1-3; 7 bases are a match to TRBD1. The germline CDR1 and CDR2 sequences are MNHEY and SMNVEV (reference sequence). The CDR3 length is 15 residues. Trimming cost V 5 bases and J 2 bases; bases outside gene matches: 6. CDR3 sequence (DNA): TGTGCCAGCAGTATCTTGACAGGGACTGGAAACACCATATATTTT. Its protein product is CASSILTGTGNTIYF.

This chain uses TRBV7-9 with TRBJ2-1, with TRBD2 identical over 9 bases. Germline V gene data show CDR1 as SEHNR and CDR2 as FQNEAQ (reference sequence). This CDR3 region has 17 residues. Trimming cost V 8 bases and J 7 bases; bases outside gene matches: 18. Here the CDR3 DNA reads TGTGCCAGCCGGCCAGGTTTGCGGGAGGGGAAGTCTAATGAGCAGTTCTTC. It yields the protein CASRPGLREGKSNEQFF.

This clone was found a few times. The V call is TRBV5-1, the J call TRBJ2-2; no definite D call. The CDR3 extends over 14 amino acids. V was pared by 0 bases and J by 7 bases, with 10 bases between. Germline V gene sequence: CDR1 SGHRS, CDR2 YFSETQ. CDR3: CASSLVTKDGELFF. For the CDR3, the DNA is TGCGCCAGCAGCTTGGTCACCAAGGACGGGGAGCTGTTTTTT.

V gene TRBV7-2 combines with J gene TRBJ1-5; TRBD1 might be the D (5 bases). The CDR3 is 15 amino acids. Trimming pared 3 bases from V and 3 bases from J, leaving 12 bases between. Germline V gene lookup returns CDR1 SGHTA and CDR2 FQGNSA. CDR3 coding DNA: TGTGCCAGCAGCTTGGGGCCCCGGGACAATCAGCCCCAGCATTTT. Translated: CASSLGPRDNQPQHF.

This clone was recorded once. This sequence is one base from a far larger clone and is likely a read error. In this CDR3 the conserved last residue, phenylalanine or tryptophan, is missing, so a read error is likely. The rearrangement uses TRBV30 and TRBJ2-2; D is undetermined. CDR3 length: 11 amino acids. The germline V and J ends were trimmed by 0 bases and 7 bases, with 3 bases remaining between them. Germline loops: CDR1 GTSNPN, CDR2 SVGIG (reference sequence). Here the CDR3 DNA reads TGTGCCTGGAGTGTAGGCGGGGAGCTGTTTTCT. Encoded protein: CAWSVGGELFS.

This clone was seen only a few times. The chain combines TRBV4-2 with TRBJ2-7; the D gene is possibly TRBD2 (5 bases). There are 16 residues in the CDR3. Germline loops: CDR1 LGHNA, CDR2 YNFKEQ. V dropped 4 bases and J dropped 3 bases, with 19 bases sitting between them. Here the CDR3 DNA reads TGTGCCAGCAGCCTACGGAGGACCGCCGAGAACTACGAGCAGTACTTC. This gives the protein CASSLRRTAENYEQYF.

This chain joins TRBV9 and TRBJ2-7, with 9 bases matching TRBD2. The V gene's germline CDR1 is SGDLS and CDR2 YYNGEE. Germline trimming cut 4 bases from V and 5 bases from J; bases unmatched to any gene: 10. This CDR3 contains 15 residues. Here the CDR3 reads CASSTTGLAGHEQYF. The CDR3 DNA is TGTGCCAGCAGCACCACGGGACTAGCTGGCCACGAGCAGTACTTC.

This clone was observed many times. The genes are TRBV5-4 and TRBJ2-3, with TRBD1 matching 8 bases. J was trimmed by 4 bases and V by 4 bases; bases with no gene match: 8. The CDR3 runs to 15 residues. CDR1 SGHNT and CDR2 YYREEE come from the germline V gene (reference sequence). The CDR3 region is CASSVDRARADTQYF. The CDR3, as DNA: TGTGCCAGCAGCGTGGACAGGGCCAGGGCAGATACGCAGTATTTT.

This clone was seen more than once but under ten times. J is TRBJ2-7 and V is TRBV25-1; 7 nucleotides line up with TRBD2. There are 14 residues in the CDR3. The V segment lost 2 bases and the J segment 2 bases; nucleotides outside the gene matches: 3. Germline loops: CDR1 MGHDK, CDR2 SYGVNS. The CDR3, as DNA: TGTGCCAGCAGTGAAAGCGGGACTACCTACGAGCAGTACTTC. It translates to CASSESGTTYEQYF.

This clone has only one observation. This sequence joins TRBV25-1 and TRBJ2-5; TRBD1 matches at 8 bases. With 3 bases clipped from V and 5 bases from J, the junction kept 5 bases outside the gene matches. The CDR3 has 14 residues. The V gene's germline CDR1 is MGHDK and CDR2 SYGVNS. CDR3 sequence: CASSDPGGGETQYF. CDR3 nucleotides: TGTGCCAGCAGTGATCCAGGGGGCGGGGAGACCCAGTACTTC.

Note on this clone: The same CDR3 also results from other DNA sequences found in this sample. The chain is built from TRBV9 and TRBJ1-2; perhaps TRBD1 as D (5 bases). Trimming pared 0 bases from V and 4 bases from J, leaving 7 bases between. Germline V gene data show CDR1 as SGDLS and CDR2 as YYNGEE. This CDR3 is built from 13 residues. The CDR3 region has the DNA TGTGCCAGCAGCGTAGGCCAGGGCTATGGCTACACCTTC. Protein: CASSVGQGYGYTF. The entire variable domain, with the rest obtained from reference TRBV9 and TRBJ1-2, is as follows: DSGVTQTPKHLITATGQRVTLRCSPRSGDLSVYWYQQSLDQGLQFLIQYYNGEERAKGNILERFSAQQFPDLHSELNLSSLELGDSALYFCASSVGQGYGYTFGSGTRLTVV.

The chain joins TRBV5-1 to TRBJ1-1; weak D call: TRBD1 (5 bases). The CDR3 loop spans 13 amino acids. Germline V gene data show CDR1 as SGHRS and CDR2 as YFSETQ. Trimming shortened V by 8 bases and J by 1 base, and 12 bases separated the two germline ends. DNA of the CDR3: TGCGCCAGTCGTCGGGGACCGAACACTGAAGCTTTCTTT. Translated, it gives CASRRGPNTEAFF. Combining the CDR3 with reference TRBV5-1 and TRBJ1-1 gives the whole variable domain KAGVTQTPRYLIKTRGQQVTLSCSPISGHRSVSWYQQTPGQGLQFLFEYFSETQRNKGNFPGRFSGRQFSNSRSEMNVSTLELGDSALYLCASRRGPNTEAFFGQGTRLTVV.

The sample holds a few counts of this clone. The chain employs TRBV9 and TRBJ1-5; D remains ambiguous. The V gene's germline CDR1 is SGDLS and CDR2 YYNGEE. This CDR3 is built from 14 residues. With 0 bases removed from V and 0 bases from J, the gap between germline ends came to 4 bases. CDR3 in DNA: TGTGCCAGCAGCGTAGACATTAGCAATCAGCCCCAGCATTTT. Translation gives CASSVDISNQPQHF.

This chain connects TRBV27 to TRBJ2-2; 11 bases line up with TRBD1. The CDR3 is made up of 17 amino acids. Germline V gives CDR1 MNHEY, CDR2 SMNVEV (reference sequence). The V gene end was trimmed by 3 bases and the J gene end by 5 bases; junction bases not matched to a gene: 8. The CDR3 reads CASSFGQGARKTGELFF. CDR3 in DNA: TGTGCCAGCAGTTTCGGACAGGGGGCGAGGAAGACCGGGGAGCTGTTTTTT.

The rearrangement joins TRBV5-1 to TRBJ1-2, with 7 bases lining up with TRBD1. This CDR3 is built from 16 residues. Germline lookup yields CDR1 SGHRS and CDR2 YFSETQ. The V segment lost 3 bases and the J segment 5 bases; nucleotides outside the gene matches: 13. The CDR3 here is CASSSDFSGGLYGYTF. Written as DNA, the CDR3 is TGCGCCAGCAGCTCGGATTTTTCAGGGGGGCTATATGGCTACACCTTC.

The V and J genes are TRBV6-1 and TRBJ1-1; TRBD1 might be the D (5 bases). Germline V gene data show CDR1 as MNHNS and CDR2 as SASEGT. Trimming left V 7 bases short and J 2 bases short, with 8 bases between. This CDR3 spans 12 amino acids. The CDR3 loop reads CASTQGNTEAFF. CDR3 nucleotides: TGTGCCAGCACCCAGGGAAACACTGAAGCTTTCTTT.

The CDR3 DNA is TGTGCCAGCAGCTTAGCGCTCATGGGCTCCTACAATGAGCAGTTCTTC. Amino acid sequence: CASSLALMGSYNEQFF. The rearrangement uses TRBV7-9 and TRBJ2-1; D uncertain. Germline V CDR1 and CDR2: SEHNR, FQNEAQ (reference sequence). The V and J ends lost 0 bases and 0 bases respectively, with 9 bases between them. The CDR3 is made up of 16 amino acids.

The CDR3: CAWSSVSNQPQHF. CDR3 bases: TGTGCCTGGAGTTCAGTCAGCAATCAGCCCCAGCATTTT. The chain uses TRBV30 and TRBJ1-5; unclear D gene. This CDR3 is built from 13 residues. Trimming took off 2 bases at V and 1 base at J, with 6 bases between the two ends. The germline gives CDR1 GTSNPN, CDR2 SVGIG (reference sequence).

This clone appeared a few times. The gene calls are TRBV5-1 and TRBJ1-1; tentatively, D is TRBD1 (5 bases). Germline CDR1 is SGHRS and CDR2 is YFSETQ. CDR3 length: 15 residues. The ends were cut back, 0 bases at V and 2 bases at J, with 11 bases in the middle. CDR3 DNA sequence: TGCGCCAGCAGCTTGGCCTTTGGGGGAAACACTGAAGCTTTCTTT. Translated, it gives CASSLAFGGNTEAFF. Looking up the rest from reference TRBV5-1 and TRBJ1-1 gives the full variable domain: KAGVTQTPRYLIKTRGQQVTLSCSPISGHRSVSWYQQTPGQGLQFLFEYFSETQRNKGNFPGRFSGRQFSNSRSEMNVSTLELGDSALYLCASSLAFGGNTEAFFGQGTRLTVV.

V and J are TRBV7-3 and TRBJ2-3; tentatively, D is TRBD1 or TRBD2 (6 bases each). The germline V and J ends were trimmed by 2 bases and 0 bases, with 9 bases remaining between them. The CDR3 extends over 15 amino acids. The V gene's germline CDR1 is SGHTA and CDR2 FQGTGA. This CDR3 reads CASSLRGHSTDTQYF. DNA for the CDR3: TGTGCCAGCAGCTTACGGGGGCACAGCACAGATACGCAGTATTTT. The full variable domain, its missing parts supplied by reference TRBV7-3 and TRBJ2-3, is GAGVSQTPSNKVTEKGKYVELRCDPISGHTALYWYRQSLGQGPEFLIYFQGTGAADDSGLPNDRFFAVRPEGSVSTLKIQRTERGDSAVYLCASSLRGHSTDTQYFGPGTRLTVL.

This chain links TRBV27 with TRBJ2-5; 7 bases line up with TRBD1. This CDR3 region has 14 residues. Germline assignment: CDR1 MNHEY and CDR2 SMNVEV (reference sequence). The ends lost 5 bases at V and 2 bases at J; junction bases unmatched: 5. CDR3 bases: TGTGCCAGCAGTCCATCGGACAGGCAAGAGACCCAGTACTTC. Translation gives CASSPSDRQETQYF.